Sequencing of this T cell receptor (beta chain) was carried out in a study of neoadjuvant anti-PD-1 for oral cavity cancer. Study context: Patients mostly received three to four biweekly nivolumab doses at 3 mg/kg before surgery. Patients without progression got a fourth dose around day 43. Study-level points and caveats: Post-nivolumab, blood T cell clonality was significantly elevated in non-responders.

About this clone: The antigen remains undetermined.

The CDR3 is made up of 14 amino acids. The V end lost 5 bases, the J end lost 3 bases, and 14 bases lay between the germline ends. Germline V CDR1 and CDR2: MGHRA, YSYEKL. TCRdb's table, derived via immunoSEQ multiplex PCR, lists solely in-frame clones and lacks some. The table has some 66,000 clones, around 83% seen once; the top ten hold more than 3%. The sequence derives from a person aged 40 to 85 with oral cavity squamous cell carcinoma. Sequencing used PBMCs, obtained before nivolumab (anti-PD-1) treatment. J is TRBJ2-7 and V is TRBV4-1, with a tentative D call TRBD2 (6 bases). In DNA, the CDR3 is TGCGCCAGCAGCGAAGTGCGGGGACTCTACGAGCAGTACTTC. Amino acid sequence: CASSEVRGLYEQYF.